The T cell receptor beta chain described here comes from a study of radiation and T cells in renal cell carcinoma (dated by TCRdb to 2018 to 2021). For the study in its entirety: The samples were obtained from a clinical trial, where primary renal cell carcinomas were treated with 15 Gy stereotactic body radiation therapy and then removed by nephrectomy 4 weeks afterward. A total of 53 samples underwent TCR beta sequencing, made up of 26 tumors and about 27 peripheral blood samples. Across all 50 or so samples, several million unique CDR3 nucleotide sequences, encoding 2.5 million to 3 million unique CDR3 amino acid sequences, were identified.

TCR beta libraries were generated from genomic DNA with the immunoSEQ kit, following the manufacturer's recommendations. To prepare libraries, a first multiplex PCR with proprietary primers was run, followed by a second PCR that added unique barcodes, and a bead cleanup was done after each round. A positive control reaction and a negative control reaction, both provided in the kit, were run with every batch of samples. The final libraries were assessed on an Agilent 4200 TapeStation D1000 ScreenTape, pooled by volume, and quantified by qPCR. Sequencing ran on an Illumina NextSeq500 with a MidOutput 150-cycle cartridge, using 156 Read1 and 15 Index1 cycles with kit custom primers. The pooled library was loaded at 0.75 to 1 pM, and around 22% PhiX control was spiked in. On the authors' methods: Vendor-processed data were analyzed in R, and a clonotype was defined as all T cells sharing the same CDR3 nucleotide sequence. In the clone abundance analyses, frequencies in each sample were normalized to that sample's 10,000 most abundant clones. Public T cell clones, which averaged fewer than five per sample, were excluded before analysis. A difference in abundance of at least 32-fold between compartments was used to define tumor-enriched and baseline blood-enriched clonotypes. A beta-binomial differential abundance model was used to identify clonotypes that were expanded or contracted between blood time points. Tumor-blood repertoire similarity was measured with the Baroni-Urbani and Buser coefficient, and groups were compared using two-tailed Wilcoxon tests in R. In TCRdb, the immuneACCESS table is reduced to in-frame sequences with V and J assigned. These tables do not hold every clone; where another copy was compared, an unresolved V gene accounts for under half, and the others remain unexplained. V and J calls and clone size are copied from that table; D and trimming were computed from the DNA. The sample contains about 150,000 clones, about 87% of them found a single time. The top ten clones comprise over 3.5% of the sample.

Relative to germline, V is 2 bases shorter and J is 3 bases shorter, with 8 bases between their ends. The CDR3 spans 14 residues, from the cysteine through the phenylalanine. Solely the CDR3 DNA is kept, with 42 bases framed from the first base. Reading the germline V gene (reference sequence) gives CDR1 LNHDA and CDR2 SQIVND. This clone was recorded once. This receptor's antigen is unknown. No base-level quality is on record; no much larger clone is a single base apart. This sample's time point label indicates: baseline pretreatment blood. Explained via the paper, the treatment or condition label denotes: 15 Gy SBRT to primary tumor, nephrectomy 4 weeks later. To track tumor-enriched clonotypes, serial peripheral blood was sampled from radiation-treated patients at baseline and at 2 weeks and 4 weeks after SBRT. Every patient's renal cell carcinoma showed clear cell pathology. Genomic DNA for TCR sequencing was prepared using the QIAamp DNA Blood Mini Kit (Qiagen). The analyses included only samples that passed all quality control checks.

Results the study describes overall, beyond this receptor: Because no pretreatment tumor biopsies were available, whether clonotypes were present in the tumor at baseline could not be determined. Tracking of blood repertoire dynamics stopped at about 4 weeks after treatment, with no follow-up past that point. Top tumor clonotypes rose in blood from baseline to 2 weeks post-radiation, then contracted by 4 weeks, suggesting transient expansion of tumor-resident clones. The single-armed trial design could not address effects of radiation dose or scheduling on the TCR repertoire.

This clonotype was obtained from a woman aged 70-85 years with renal cell carcinoma. The chain links TRBV19 with TRBJ1-5, with the D gene call left open. Sequenced material: blood, taken from a patient whose treatment included radiotherapy and nephrectomy. Here the CDR3 is given as CASSIPTYNQPQHF. The sequenced DNA: TGTGCCAGTAGTATACCCACCTACAATCAGCCCCAGCATTTT. The entire variable domain, with the stretches around the CDR3 drawn from the reference TRBV19 and TRBJ1-5 proteins, is DGGITQSPKYLFRKEGQNVTLSCEQNLNHDAMYWYRQDPGQGLRLIYYSQIVNDFQKGDIAEGYSVSREKKESFPLTVTSAQKNPTAFYLCASSIPTYNQPQHFGDGTRLSIL.